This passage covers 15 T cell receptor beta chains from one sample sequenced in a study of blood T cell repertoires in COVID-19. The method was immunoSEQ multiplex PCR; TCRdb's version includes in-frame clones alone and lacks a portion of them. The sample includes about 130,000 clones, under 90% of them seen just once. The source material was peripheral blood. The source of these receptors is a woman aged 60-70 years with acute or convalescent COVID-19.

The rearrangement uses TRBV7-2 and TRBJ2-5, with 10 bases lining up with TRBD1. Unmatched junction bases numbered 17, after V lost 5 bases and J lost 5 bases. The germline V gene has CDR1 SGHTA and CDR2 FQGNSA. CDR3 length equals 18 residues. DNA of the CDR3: TGTGCCAGCAGCCTATCTCTGGGACAGGGGTTGGTGGGGGAGACCCAGTACTTC. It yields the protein CASSLSLGQGLVGETQYF.

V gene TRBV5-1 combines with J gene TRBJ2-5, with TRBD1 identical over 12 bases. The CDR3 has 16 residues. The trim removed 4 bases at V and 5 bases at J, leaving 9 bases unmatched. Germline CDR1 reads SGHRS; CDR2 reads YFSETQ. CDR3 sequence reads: CASSLGTGGSGETQYF. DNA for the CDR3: TGCGCCAGCAGCCTAGGGACAGGGGGCTCGGGGGAGACCCAGTACTTC. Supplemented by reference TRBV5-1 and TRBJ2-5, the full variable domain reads KAGVTQTPRYLIKTRGQQVTLSCSPISGHRSVSWYQQTPGQGLQFLFEYFSETQRNKGNFPGRFSGRQFSNSRSEMNVSTLELGDSALYLCASSLGTGGSGETQYFGPGTRLLVL.

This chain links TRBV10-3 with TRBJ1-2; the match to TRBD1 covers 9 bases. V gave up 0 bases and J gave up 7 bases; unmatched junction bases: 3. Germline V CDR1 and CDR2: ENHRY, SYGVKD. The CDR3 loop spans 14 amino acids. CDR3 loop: CAISESWDRVGYTF. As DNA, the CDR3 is TGTGCCATCAGTGAGTCATGGGACAGGGTTGGCTACACCTTC.

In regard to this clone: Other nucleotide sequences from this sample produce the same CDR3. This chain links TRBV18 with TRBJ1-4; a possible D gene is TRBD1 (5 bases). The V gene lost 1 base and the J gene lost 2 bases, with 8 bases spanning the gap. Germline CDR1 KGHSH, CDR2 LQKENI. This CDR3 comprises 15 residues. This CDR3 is CASSPLAGTNEKLFF. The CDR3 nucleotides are TGTGCCAGCTCACCACTGGCAGGGACTAATGAAAAACTGTTTTTT.

Here the CDR3 reads CASSLFPQGGDYNSPLHF. DNA of the CDR3: TGTGCCAGCAGCCTTTTCCCACAAGGGGGAGACTATAATTCACCCCTCCACTTT. The gene calls are TRBV3-1 (or the pseudogene TRBV3-2) and TRBJ1-6, with D possibly matching TRBD1 (6 bases). Trimming removed 4 bases from V and 3 bases from J, with 19 bases in between. Germline values: CDR1 LGHDT, CDR2 YNNKEL (reference sequence). The CDR3 is made up of 18 amino acids.

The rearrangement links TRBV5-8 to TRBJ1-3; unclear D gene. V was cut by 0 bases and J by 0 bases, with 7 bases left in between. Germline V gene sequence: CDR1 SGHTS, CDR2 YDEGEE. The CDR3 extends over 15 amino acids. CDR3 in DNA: TGTGCCAGCAGCTTGGACGGGAGCTCTGGAAACACCATATATTTT. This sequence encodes CASSLDGSSGNTIYF.

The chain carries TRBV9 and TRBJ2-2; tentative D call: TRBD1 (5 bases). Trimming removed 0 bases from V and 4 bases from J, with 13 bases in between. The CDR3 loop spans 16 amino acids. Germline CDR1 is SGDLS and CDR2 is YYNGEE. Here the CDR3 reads CASSVGRQGGTGELFF. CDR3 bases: TGTGCCAGCAGCGTAGGACGGCAGGGCGGCACCGGGGAGCTGTTTTTT.

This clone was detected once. The DNA of the CDR3 is TGTGCCAGCAGCGTAGAATCCCGGGGAGTATATGGCTACACCTTC. It encodes CASSVESRGVYGYTF. The V and J genes are TRBV9 and TRBJ1-2; no clear D. The CDR3 is 15 residues long. Per the germline V gene, CDR1 is SGDLS and CDR2 is YYNGEE. The V gene lost 0 bases and the J gene lost 5 bases, with 14 bases spanning the gap.

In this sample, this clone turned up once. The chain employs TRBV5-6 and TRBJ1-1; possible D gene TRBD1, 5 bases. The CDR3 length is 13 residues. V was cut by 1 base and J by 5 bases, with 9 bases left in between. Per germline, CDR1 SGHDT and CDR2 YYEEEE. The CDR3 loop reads CASSLWGETEAFF. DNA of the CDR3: TGTGCCAGCAGCTTGTGGGGGGAGACTGAAGCTTTCTTT.

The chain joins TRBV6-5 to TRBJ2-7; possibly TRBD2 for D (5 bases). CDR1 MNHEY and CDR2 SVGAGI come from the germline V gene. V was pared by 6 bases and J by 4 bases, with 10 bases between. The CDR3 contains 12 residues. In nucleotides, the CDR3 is TGTGCCAGCAGGGGAGACCTATACGAGCAGTACTTC. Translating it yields CASRGDLYEQYF.

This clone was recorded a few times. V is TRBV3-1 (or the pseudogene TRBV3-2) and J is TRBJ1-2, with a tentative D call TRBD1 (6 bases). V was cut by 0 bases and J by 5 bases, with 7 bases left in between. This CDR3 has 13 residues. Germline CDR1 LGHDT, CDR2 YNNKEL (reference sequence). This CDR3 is CASSQEQGYGYTF. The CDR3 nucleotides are TGTGCCAGCAGCCAAGAACAGGGATATGGCTACACCTTC.

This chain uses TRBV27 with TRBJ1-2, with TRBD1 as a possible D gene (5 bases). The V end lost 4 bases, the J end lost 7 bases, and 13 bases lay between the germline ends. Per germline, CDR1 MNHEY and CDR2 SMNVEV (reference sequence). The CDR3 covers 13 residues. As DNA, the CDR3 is TGTGCCAGCAGTTACACAGGAACGGGTGGCTACACCTTC. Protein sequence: CASSYTGTGGYTF.

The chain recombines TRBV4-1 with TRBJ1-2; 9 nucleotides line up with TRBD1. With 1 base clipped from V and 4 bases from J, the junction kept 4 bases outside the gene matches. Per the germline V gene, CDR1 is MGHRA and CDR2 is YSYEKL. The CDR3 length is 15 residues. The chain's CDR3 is CASSQGDRAGYGYTF. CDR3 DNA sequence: TGCGCCAGCAGCCAAGGGGACAGGGCGGGCTATGGCTACACCTTC.

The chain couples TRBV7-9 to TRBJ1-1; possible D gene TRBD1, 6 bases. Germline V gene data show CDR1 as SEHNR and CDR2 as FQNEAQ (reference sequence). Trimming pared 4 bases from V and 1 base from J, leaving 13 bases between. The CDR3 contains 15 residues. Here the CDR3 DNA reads TGTGCCAGCAGCTCCCTAACAGGGACGAACACTGAAGCTTTCTTT. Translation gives CASSSLTGTNTEAFF.

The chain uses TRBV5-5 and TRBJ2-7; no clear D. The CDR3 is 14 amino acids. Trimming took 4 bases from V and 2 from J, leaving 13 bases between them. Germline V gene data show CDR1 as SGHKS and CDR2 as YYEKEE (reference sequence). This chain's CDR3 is CASSLKVAPYEQYF. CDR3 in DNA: TGTGCCAGCAGCCTGAAAGTGGCCCCCTACGAGCAGTACTTC.